The 3 T cell receptor beta chains listed next were all sequenced from one sample in a study of breast tumors, draining lymph nodes, adjacent tissues. Samples came from axillary lymph nodes draining the breast cancer. From the multiplex PCR reads, TCRdb called clonotypes with MiXCR, one entry per CDR3 protein. The sample consists of approximately 120,000 distinct CDR3 sequences, less than 25% of them appearing once. The sample was axillary lymph node tissue. These TCRs come from a female donor with breast cancer. Some clones in this sample may be carry-over from other donors' samples.

This clonotype came up a few times. V is TRBV20-1 and J is TRBJ1-5, with D perhaps matching TRBD1 (6 bases). Germline V lookup: CDR1 DFQATT, CDR2 SNEGSKA (reference sequence). The germline V and J ends were trimmed by 3 bases and 3 bases, with 15 bases remaining between them. The length of the CDR3 is 15 residues. The chain's CDR3 is CSAREGGALNQPQHF. The CDR3 DNA sequence: TGCAGTGCTAGGGAGGGGGGGGCCCTCAATCAGCCCCAGCATTTT.

On this clonotype: With a much larger clone just one base away, this may be a read error. The chain combines TRBV5-5 with TRBJ2-7; 8 nucleotides align to TRBD1. The CDR3 sequence is 15 residues long. Germline CDR1 and CDR2: SGHKS and YYEKEE (reference sequence). The DNA of the CDR3 is TGTGCCGGCAGCACGTGGACAGGGAGGTCCTACGAGCAGTACTTC. It yields the protein CAGSTWTGRSYEQYF.

This clonotype was counted ten times or more. The genes are TRBV10-3 and TRBJ2-7; 8 bases are a match to TRBD1. This CDR3 region has 15 residues. CDR1 is ENHRY and CDR2 is SYGVKD in the germline V gene. V lost 3 bases, J lost 5 bases, and 9 bases stayed unmatched. The CDR3 sequence is CAISDPRAGGDEQYF. Written as DNA, the CDR3 is TGTGCCATCAGTGATCCAAGGGCAGGGGGCGACGAGCAGTACTTC.